The 28 T cell receptor beta chains presented below share a single source sample, sequenced in a study of a mutant IDH1 vaccine in newly diagnosed glioma. Using immunoSEQ multiplex PCR, the repertoire was profiled, and TCRdb retains in-frame clones only, with some absent. The sample carries around 50,000 clones, approximately 90% recorded once. These receptors lack a known antigen. Time point specified: week 5, during vaccination. Topical imiquimod accompanied each vaccine dose, which consisted of 300 ug of mutant IDH1 20-mer peptide. Source: PBMCs, taken from a glioma patient whose treatment included an IDH1 peptide vaccine. Receptors originate from a woman between 40 and 50 years old with glioma.

V is TRBV5-1 and J is TRBJ1-1; 9 bases match TRBD1. Germline CDR1 and CDR2: SGHRS and YFSETQ. V was pared by 4 bases and J by 1 base, with 11 bases of the junction left unmatched. The CDR3 covers 17 residues. The CDR3 spells CASSERGQGKRNTEAFF. Written as DNA, the CDR3 is TGCGCCAGCAGCGAGAGGGGACAGGGCAAAAGGAACACTGAAGCTTTCTTT.

This clone appeared a single time. The V and J genes are TRBV6-6 and TRBJ1-3; unclear D gene. CDR3 length: 13 residues. The ends were cut back, 5 bases at V and 0 bases at J, with 5 bases in the middle. CDR1 is MNHNY and CDR2 is SVGAGI in the germline V gene (reference sequence). The CDR3 reads CASSRYSGNTIYF. CDR3 DNA: TGTGCCAGCAGTCGCTACTCTGGAAACACCATATATTTT.

CDR3 amino acids: CASSNPGLAADTQYF. DNA for the CDR3: TGTGCCAGCAGTAATCCAGGACTAGCGGCAGATACGCAGTATTTT. The chain combines TRBV2 with TRBJ2-3; TRBD2 agrees at 10 bases. V lost 5 bases to trimming and J lost 4 bases; unmatched junction nucleotides: 6. Germline values: CDR1 SNHLY, CDR2 FYNNEI. This CDR3 spans 15 amino acids.

In its sample, this clone was seen once. The V gene is TRBV15, the J gene TRBJ2-7, with D possibly being TRBD1 (6 bases). V lost 1 base, J lost 1 base, and 8 bases lay in between. The CDR3 extends over 14 amino acids. The V gene's germline CDR1 is LNHNV and CDR2 YYDKDF (reference sequence). The CDR3 loop reads CATSRGRGSYEQYF. CDR3 in DNA: TGTGCCACCAGCAGAGGCAGGGGTTCCTACGAGCAGTACTTC.

The chain has TRBV6-5 and TRBJ2-4; D unresolved. V lost 0 bases and J lost 9, with 9 bases in between. CDR3 size: 13 residues. Germline V lookup: CDR1 MNHEY, CDR2 SVGAGI. CDR3 in amino acids: CASSYSGYTIQYF. The CDR3 coding sequence is TGTGCCAGCAGTTACTCGGGGTACACCATTCAGTACTTC.

The chain recombines TRBV4-2 with TRBJ2-3; TRBD2 matches 12 bases. V was pared by 0 bases and J by 1 base, with 8 bases of the junction left unmatched. This CDR3 has 19 residues. Per germline, CDR1 LGHNA and CDR2 YNFKEQ. The DNA of the CDR3 is TGTGCCAGCAGCCAAGATCCCGGTAGGACTAGCGGGGGCACAGATACGCAGTATTTT. It is translated as CASSQDPGRTSGGTDTQYF.

This rearrangement joins TRBV6-5 to TRBJ2-2; D unresolved. The germline CDR1 and CDR2 sequences are MNHEY and SVGAGI. The CDR3 has 14 amino acids. Trimming left V 2 bases short and J 1 base short, with 5 bases between. DNA for the CDR3: TGTGCCAGCAGTTACGGGGAGAACACCGGGGAGCTGTTTTTT. Its protein is CASSYGENTGELFF.

V usage is TRBV11-2 and J usage is TRBJ2-1, with TRBD2 matching over 11 bases. The germline CDR1 and CDR2 sequences are SGHAT and FQNNGV. With 6 bases clipped from V and 4 bases from J, the junction kept 8 bases outside the gene matches. The CDR3 runs 16 residues. The CDR3 coding sequence is TGTGCCAGCAGTTCCTATAGCGGGAGGGCGTACAATGAGCAGTTCTTC. Amino acid sequence: CASSSYSGRAYNEQFF.

V and J are TRBV6-1 and TRBJ1-2, with 10 nucleotides matching TRBD1. The CDR3 is made up of 15 amino acids. Losses at the gene ends were 1 base for V and 6 bases for J; bases not matched to a gene: 5. Germline CDR1 reads MNHNS; CDR2 reads SASEGT. DNA of the CDR3: TGTGCCAGCAGTGAAGTAGGGGGACAGGGGAATGGCTACACCTTC. Encoded protein: CASSEVGGQGNGYTF.

The J gene is TRBJ2-2, the V gene TRBV5-6; D not resolved. This CDR3 region has 14 residues. Trimming stripped 1 base from V and 3 bases from J, with 7 bases between. Germline-derived CDR1 and CDR2 are SGHDT and YYEEEE. CDR3 loop: CASSLWQYTGELFF. CDR3 DNA sequence: TGTGCCAGCAGCTTGTGGCAGTACACCGGGGAGCTGTTTTTT.

This sequence joins TRBV9 and TRBJ2-3; D is uncertain. CDR1 SGDLS and CDR2 YYNGEE come from the germline V gene. V shed 0 bases and J shed 6 bases, with 5 bases lying between them. The CDR3 extends over 12 amino acids. This chain's CDR3 is CASSVATDTQYF. The CDR3 DNA sequence: TGTGCCAGCAGCGTAGCTACGGATACGCAGTATTTT.

CDR3 amino acids: CASSLTSASSTDTQYF. CDR3 in DNA: TGTGCCAGCAGTCTTACTAGCGCGTCTAGCACAGATACGCAGTATTTT. This chain uses TRBV6-4 with TRBJ2-3; TRBD2 matches at 7 bases. From germline, CDR1 is MRHNA and CDR2 SNTAGT. The CDR3 spans 16 residues. V lost 5 bases and J lost 0; bases outside the gene matches: 8.

The chain uses TRBV5-1 and TRBJ2-1; D gene unclear. Germline V gene lookup returns CDR1 SGHRS and CDR2 YFSETQ. The CDR3 contains 13 residues. Trimming cost V 4 bases and J 7 bases, with 12 bases left between them. CDR3 in amino acids: CASSAIRRNEQFF. The CDR3 DNA reads TGCGCCAGCAGCGCTATTCGCCGTAATGAGCAGTTCTTC.

The rearrangement uses TRBV4-2 and TRBJ1-2; D gene ambiguous. Germline lookup yields CDR1 LGHNA and CDR2 YNFKEQ. The ends were cut back, 1 base at V and 1 base at J, with 10 bases in the middle. There are 15 residues in the CDR3. CDR3 sequence (DNA): TGTGCCAGCAGCCAAGTCGTAAAGAATAACTATGGCTACACCTTC. The encoded protein is CASSQVVKNNYGYTF.

The genes are TRBV7-9 and TRBJ1-4, with 7 nucleotides matching TRBD1. Looked up from germline, CDR1 is SEHNR and CDR2 is FQNEAQ (reference sequence). V was clipped by 4 bases and J by 7 bases; unmatched bases: 9. The CDR3 extends over 15 amino acids. The CDR3 region is CASSSGQSEGEKLFF. The CDR3 DNA reads TGTGCCAGCAGCTCGGGACAGTCTGAGGGTGAAAAACTGTTTTTT.

This chain uses TRBV25-1 with TRBJ2-2; D is unclear. V lost 5 bases and J lost 4, with 11 bases in between. Germline V gene lookup returns CDR1 MGHDK and CDR2 SYGVNS. The CDR3 has 14 amino acids. CDR3 coding DNA: TGTGCCAGCAGTTCGCAGGATCCCACCGGGGAGCTGTTTTTT. Translating it yields CASSSQDPTGELFF.

This sequence joins TRBV5-1 and TRBJ2-2; D is uncertain. This CDR3 spans 15 amino acids. Trimming cost V 0 bases and J 8 bases, with 14 bases left between them. Germline lookup yields CDR1 SGHRS and CDR2 YFSETQ. The CDR3 DNA reads TGCGCCAGCAGCTTGGCGGACCTGTGGTTTGGGGAGCTGTTTTTT. This encodes CASSLADLWFGELFF.

CDR3 amino acids: CASSRPGTSNEQFF. CDR3 in DNA: TGTGCCAGCAGCCGACCCGGGACTAGCAATGAGCAGTTCTTC. This rearrangement joins TRBV4-2 to TRBJ2-1; TRBD2 matches at 8 bases. Germline values: CDR1 LGHNA, CDR2 YNFKEQ. V gave up 4 bases and J gave up 6 bases; unmatched junction bases: 5. This CDR3 contains 14 residues.

This clone has a single count. The V gene is TRBV28, the J gene TRBJ1-5; tentative D call: TRBD1 (5 bases). CDR3 size: 11 residues. The V and J ends lost 5 bases and 9 bases respectively, with 8 bases between them. CDR1 and CDR2 from the germline V gene are MDHEN and SYDVKM. The CDR3 bases are TGTGCCAGCAGTCCGGGGGGGCCCCAGCATTTT. Its translation: CASSPGGPQHF.

V gene TRBV4-2 combines with J gene TRBJ2-2; D call uncertain. Trimming cost V 2 bases and J 4 bases, with 14 bases left between them. This CDR3 has 16 amino acids. Germline lookup yields CDR1 LGHNA and CDR2 YNFKEQ. For the CDR3, the DNA is TGTGCCAGCAGCCAAACGGGCAGGATTGGCACCGGGGAGCTGTTTTTT. The encoded protein is CASSQTGRIGTGELFF.

The chain carries TRBV4-1 and TRBJ2-1; 11 nucleotides agree with TRBD2. Per germline, CDR1 MGHRA and CDR2 YSYEKL. The CDR3 has 15 residues. V shed 3 bases and J 6 bases; nucleotides not matched to a gene: 4. The CDR3, as DNA: TGCGCCAGCAGCCAGATTAGCGGGAGGGCCAATGAGCAGTTCTTC. As protein: CASSQISGRANEQFF.

The rearrangement joins TRBV7-2 to TRBJ2-7; 9 bases map to TRBD1. Unmatched junction bases numbered 11, after V lost 5 bases and J lost 6 bases. The CDR3 runs to 15 residues. CDR1 and CDR2 from the germline V gene are SGHTA and FQGNSA. CDR3 residues: CASSPPGQGLVEQYF. As DNA, the CDR3 is TGTGCCAGCAGCCCCCCGGGACAGGGTCTCGTCGAGCAGTACTTC. Full variable domain (remainder filled in from reference TRBV7-2 and TRBJ2-7): GAGVSQSPSNKVTEKGKDVELRCDPISGHTALYWYRQSLGQGLEFLIYFQGNSAPDKSGLPSDRFSAERTGGSVSTLTIQRTQQEDSAVYLCASSPPGQGLVEQYFGPGTRLTVT.

The chain combines TRBV29-1 with TRBJ2-2; no firm D call. V dropped 7 bases and J dropped 4 bases, with 10 bases sitting between them. CDR1 is SQVTM and CDR2 is ANQGSEA in the germline V gene. The CDR3 covers 12 residues. The CDR3, as DNA: TGCAGCGGGGGTAAGACCACCGGGGAGCTGTTTTTT. Its translation is CSGGKTTGELFF.

V and J are TRBV29-1 and TRBJ1-1; D unclear. The CDR3 spans 10 residues. CDR1 is SQVTM and CDR2 is ANQGSEA in the germline V gene. V was trimmed by 2 bases and J by 14 bases, leaving 12 bases between them. The CDR3 sequence is CSVESEEAFF. Here the CDR3 DNA reads TGCAGCGTTGAATCTGAAGAGGCGTTCTTT.

This chain connects TRBV10-1 to TRBJ2-3, with no clear D. The CDR3 sequence is 14 residues long. The germline gives CDR1 WNHNN, CDR2 SYGVQD (reference sequence). V dropped 2 bases and J dropped 6 bases, with 12 bases sitting between them. The CDR3 DNA reads as TGCGCCAGCAGTGAGGTGTTACATTCGGATACGCAGTATTTT. Its protein is CASSEVLHSDTQYF.

This chain joins TRBV4-1 and TRBJ2-5; 7 bases are a match to TRBD1. This CDR3 spans 15 amino acids. The V segment lost 1 base and the J segment 0 bases; nucleotides outside the gene matches: 2. CDR1 is MGHRA, CDR2 YSYEKL, per germline. CDR3 coding DNA: TGCGCCAGCAGCCAAGGGGACAGCGACCAAGAGACCCAGTACTTC. Protein product: CASSQGDSDQETQYF.

The rearrangement joins TRBV6-6 to TRBJ1-1; D is unresolved. This CDR3 region has 15 residues. Trimming removed 6 bases from V and 1 base from J, with 15 bases in between. Germline V gene lookup returns CDR1 MNHNY and CDR2 SVGAGI (reference sequence). DNA for the CDR3: TGTGCCAGCAGCACCCACGGACGAAAGAACACTGAAGCTTTCTTT. This translates into CASSTHGRKNTEAFF.

V gene TRBV7-9 combines with J gene TRBJ2-5; D unclear. Trimming pared 3 bases from V and 1 base from J, leaving 3 bases between. CDR1 SEHNR and CDR2 FQNEAQ come from the germline V gene (reference sequence). The CDR3 loop spans 12 amino acids. The CDR3 loop is CASSFSQETQYF. The CDR3, as DNA: TGTGCCAGCAGCTTCAGCCAAGAGACCCAGTACTTC.